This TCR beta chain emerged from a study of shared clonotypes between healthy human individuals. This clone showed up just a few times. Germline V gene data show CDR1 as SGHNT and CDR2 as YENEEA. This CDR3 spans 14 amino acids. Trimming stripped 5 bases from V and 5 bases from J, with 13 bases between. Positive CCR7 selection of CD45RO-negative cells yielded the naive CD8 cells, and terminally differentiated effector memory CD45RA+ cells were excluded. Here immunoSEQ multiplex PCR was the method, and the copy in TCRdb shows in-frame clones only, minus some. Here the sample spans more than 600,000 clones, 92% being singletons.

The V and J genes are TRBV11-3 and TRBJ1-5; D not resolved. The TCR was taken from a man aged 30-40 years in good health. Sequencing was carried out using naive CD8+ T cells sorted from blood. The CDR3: CASSPGQKHQPQHF. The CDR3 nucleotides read TGTGCCAGCAGCCCTGGGCAGAAGCATCAGCCCCAGCATTTT.